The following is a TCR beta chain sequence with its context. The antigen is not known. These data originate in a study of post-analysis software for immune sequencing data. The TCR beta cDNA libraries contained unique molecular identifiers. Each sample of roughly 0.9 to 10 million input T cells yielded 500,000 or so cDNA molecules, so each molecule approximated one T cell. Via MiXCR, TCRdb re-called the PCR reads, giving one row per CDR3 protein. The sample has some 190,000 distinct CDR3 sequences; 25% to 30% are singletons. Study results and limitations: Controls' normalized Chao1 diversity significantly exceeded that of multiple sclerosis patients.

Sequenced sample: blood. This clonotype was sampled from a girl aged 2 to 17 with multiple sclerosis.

CDR3 bases: TGTGCCAGCAGCCTTCTGGGACTCAAGAACACTGAAGCTTTCTTT. Its protein is CASSLLGLKNTEAFF. The chain uses TRBV28 and TRBJ1-1; possible D gene TRBD1, 5 bases. This CDR3 contains 15 residues. Germline lookup yields CDR1 MDHEN and CDR2 SYDVKM. The ends were cut back, 6 bases at V and 1 base at J, with 15 bases in the middle.